Below are 22 T cell receptor beta chains sequenced from a single sample in a study of T cell repertoires in cytomegalovirus infection. TCRdb re-called the reads through MiXCR, storing one row per CDR3 protein. The table lists 60,000 to 75,000 distinct CDR3 sequences, approximately 30% of them singletons. No antigen has been assigned to these receptors. The sequences come from CD8+ T cells from cultured PBMCs, collected from culture after CMV antigen stimulation. These receptors originate from a human donor in good health (CMV status not recorded). Some clones in this sample may be carry-over from other donors' samples.

The chain joins TRBV6-6 to TRBJ1-4; D perhaps matches TRBD1 (6 bases). Trimming removed 8 bases from V and 6 bases from J, with 13 bases in between. This CDR3 comprises 13 residues. CDR1 is MNHNY and CDR2 is SVGAGI in the germline V gene (reference sequence). The DNA of the CDR3 is TGTGCCAGCTACAGGGTGGAGCATGAAAAACTGTTTTTT. Translated: CASYRVEHEKLFF.

The chain uses TRBV29-1 and TRBJ2-1, with 10 bases fitting TRBD2. The CDR3 is made up of 13 amino acids. The V segment lost 6 bases and the J segment 3 bases; nucleotides outside the gene matches: 2. From germline, CDR1 is SQVTM and CDR2 ANQGSEA. The CDR3 protein is CSVGTSDYNEQFF. In nucleotides, the CDR3 is TGCAGCGTCGGGACTAGCGACTACAATGAGCAGTTCTTC.

The chain uses TRBV5-6 and TRBJ2-5, with 7 nucleotides matching TRBD1. V shed 2 bases, J shed 1 base, and the junction held 11 bases outside the gene matches. The length of the CDR3 is 17 residues. Germline V CDR1 and CDR2: SGHDT, YYEEEE. The CDR3 coding sequence is TGTGCCAGCAGCTTTACCGGGGCAGGGGGAAGCCAAGAGACCCAGTACTTC. Translation: CASSFTGAGGSQETQYF.

There are many counts of this clonotype. The V call is TRBV27, the J call TRBJ1-1; D unresolved. Germline CDR1 and CDR2: MNHEY and SMNVEV (reference sequence). V was cut by 6 bases and J by 1 base, with 21 bases left in between. The CDR3 length is 17 residues. CDR3 amino acids: CASSTPWGTKGNTEAFF. The CDR3, as DNA: TGTGCCAGCAGCACCCCATGGGGAACAAAGGGGAACACTGAAGCTTTCTTT.

This clonotype was counted many times. The J gene is TRBJ2-1, the V gene TRBV11-2; 16 nucleotides line up with TRBD2. CDR1 is SGHAT and CDR2 is FQNNGV in the germline V gene. The junction had 6 bases not matched to a gene; V was cut back by 5 bases and J by 2 bases. There are 18 residues in the CDR3. CDR3 DNA sequence: TGTGCCAGCAGCCCCGGGACTAGCGGGGGGGAGGCCTACAATGAGCAGTTCTTC. It yields the protein CASSPGTSGGEAYNEQFF.

This chain joins TRBV27 and TRBJ2-7; D perhaps matches TRBD1 (6 bases). CDR3 length equals 14 residues. V lost 5 bases, J lost 1 base, and 12 bases lay in between. Germline V CDR1 and CDR2: MNHEY, SMNVEV (reference sequence). CDR3 residues: CASSPGHTSYEQYF. The CDR3, as DNA: TGTGCCAGCAGTCCGGGACACACATCCTACGAGCAGTACTTC.

The J gene is TRBJ2-3, the V gene TRBV20-1, with D unresolved. The germline gives CDR1 DFQATT, CDR2 SNEGSKA (reference sequence). This CDR3 region has 13 residues. V lost 0 bases and J lost 0, with 4 bases in between. CDR3: CSARDQSTDTQYF. CDR3 DNA: TGCAGTGCTAGAGATCAGAGCACAGATACGCAGTATTTT.

This clonotype has just a few counts. The gene calls are TRBV7-9 and TRBJ2-5; 7 nucleotides agree with TRBD1. Germline V gene data show CDR1 as SEHNR and CDR2 as FQNEAQ (reference sequence). The V and J ends lost 5 bases and 3 bases, in that order; junction bases with no gene match: 3. There are 13 residues in the CDR3. The CDR3 DNA follows: TGTGCCAGCAGCGGGGGACAGAAAGAGACCCAGTACTTC. As protein: CASSGGQKETQYF. The variable domain in full, completed from reference TRBV7-9 and TRBJ2-5, reads DTGVSQNPRHKITKRGQNVTFRCDPISEHNRLYWYRQTLGQGPEFLTYFQNEAQLEKSRLLSDRFSAERPKGSFSTLEIQRTEQGDSAMYLCASSGGQKETQYFGPGTRLLVL.

The CDR3, as DNA: TGTGCCAGCAGCTCGCCACAATCAGCTAACTATGGCTACACCTTC. This translates into CASSSPQSANYGYTF. The chain links TRBV2 to TRBJ1-2; D gene uncertain. V lost 6 bases, J lost 0 bases, and 14 bases lay in between. CDR3 length: 15 residues. Per germline, CDR1 SNHLY and CDR2 FYNNEI.

This clonotype was observed a handful of times. The chain is built from TRBV5-6 and TRBJ1-5; the match to TRBD1 covers 10 bases. The V and J ends lost 3 bases and 0 bases, in that order; junction bases with no gene match: 9. Per the germline V gene, CDR1 is SGHDT and CDR2 is YYEEEE. This CDR3 is 18 amino acids long. This CDR3 is CASSSQGQGRHSNQPQHF. The CDR3 DNA is TGTGCCAGCAGCTCGCAGGGACAGGGGAGGCATAGCAATCAGCCCCAGCATTTT.

This clonotype was recorded a few times. The chain couples TRBV6-5 to TRBJ2-1; the D gene is possibly TRBD2 (6 bases). V lost 5 bases, J lost 4 bases, and 18 bases lay in between. The CDR3 is made up of 16 amino acids. Germline CDR1 and CDR2: MNHEY and SVGAGI. The CDR3 DNA sequence: TGTGCCAGCAGTCCCCAGCTATTAGCGGATTACAATGAGCAGTTCTTC. As protein: CASSPQLLADYNEQFF.

This CDR3 reads CASSQAEEGYTF. In nucleotides, the CDR3 is TGTGCCAGCAGCCAAGCCGAGGAGGGCTACACCTTC. The V call is TRBV4-2, the J call TRBJ1-2; D call uncertain. The CDR3 covers 12 residues. Germline V gene sequence: CDR1 LGHNA, CDR2 YNFKEQ. Trimming left V 1 base short and J 8 bases short, with 8 bases between.

This clonotype has more than one count but fewer than ten. The chain uses TRBV12-3 or TRBV12-4 and TRBJ2-7, with 9 positions matching TRBD2. Trimming cost V 6 bases and J 2 bases; bases outside gene matches: 14. The CDR3 is 17 amino acids. CDR3 coding DNA: TGTGCCAGCAGCTCCTCGTCCGGACTAGCGAAAACCTACGAGCAGTACTTC. The encoded protein is CASSSSSGLAKTYEQYF.

About this clonotype itself: Just one base apart from a much larger clone, this may be a read error. The chain carries TRBV2 and TRBJ1-5; D is unresolved. The length of the CDR3 is 11 residues. V gave up 8 bases and J gave up 4 bases, with 6 bases separating them. CDR1 and CDR2 (germline): SNHLY, FYNNEI. The CDR3 reads CASWGNQPQHF. In DNA form, the CDR3 reads TGTGCCAGCTGGGGTAATCAGCCCCAGCATTTT.

This clonotype occurred a few times. The V and J genes are TRBV7-8 and TRBJ1-5, with D maybe TRBD1 (6 bases). Per germline, CDR1 SGHVS and CDR2 FQNEAQ. The CDR3 runs 14 residues. V gave up 3 bases and J gave up 5 bases, with 11 bases separating them. The CDR3 DNA is TGTGCCAGCAGCTTGATGGCAGGGGATCAGCCCCAGCATTTT. Translating it yields CASSLMAGDQPQHF.

This clonotype was observed a few times. This chain uses TRBV7-6 with TRBJ2-1; possible D gene TRBD2, 7 bases. The CDR3 has 17 amino acids. Germline V CDR1 and CDR2: SGHVS, FNYEAQ. Trimming shortened V by 4 bases and J by 8 bases, and 24 bases separated the two germline ends. CDR3 amino acids: CASSWTAGLEVADEQFF. In DNA form, the CDR3 reads TGTGCCAGCAGCTGGACAGCCGGACTAGAGGTAGCCGATGAGCAGTTCTTC. The variable domain in full, completed from reference TRBV7-6 and TRBJ2-1, reads GAGVSQSPRYKVTKRGQDVALRCDPISGHVSLYWYRQALGQGPEFLTYFNYEAQQDKSGLPNDRFSAERPEGSISTLTIQRTEQRDSAMYRCASSWTAGLEVADEQFFGPGTRLTVL.

CDR3 in DNA: TGTGCCAGCAGCTTCCCCGGGACTAGCGGGGGCAACACAGATACGCAGTATTTT. Translation: CASSFPGTSGGNTDTQYF. The V call is TRBV11-2, the J call TRBJ2-3; 14 bases are a match to TRBD2. V lost 3 bases, J lost 2 bases, and 7 bases stayed unmatched. Germline-derived CDR1 and CDR2 are SGHAT and FQNNGV. This CDR3 contains 18 residues.

This clonotype has only a few counts. V and J are TRBV18 and TRBJ1-2; D may be TRBD1 (5 bases). Germline V gene data show CDR1 as KGHSH and CDR2 as LQKENI. CDR3 length equals 15 residues. The ends were cut back, 0 bases at V and 2 bases at J, with 10 bases in the middle. CDR3 bases: TGTGCCAGCTCACCACCGTTAGGGGCCAACTATGGCTACACCTTC. The encoded protein is CASSPPLGANYGYTF. The complete variable domain, with remaining parts taken from reference TRBV18 and TRBJ1-2, reads NAGVMQNPRHLVRRRGQEARLRCSPMKGHSHVYWYRQLPEEGLKFMVYLQKENIIDESGMPKERFSAEFPKEGPSILRIQQVVRGDSAAYFCASSPPLGANYGYTFGSGTRLTVV.

A few counts support this clonotype. The chain combines TRBV15 with TRBJ1-5; unclear D gene. Germline values: CDR1 LNHNV, CDR2 YYDKDF (reference sequence). Trimming removed 0 bases from V and 7 bases from J, with 16 bases in between. The CDR3 runs 16 residues. In DNA, the CDR3 is TGTGCCACCAGCAGAGAAAGGAGGTTGGTAGAACAGCCCCAGCATTTT. As protein: CATSRERRLVEQPQHF.

The V gene is TRBV10-2, the J gene TRBJ2-6; no firm D call. CDR3 length: 15 residues. The germline V gene encodes CDR1 WSHSY and CDR2 SAAADI. The V gene lost 0 bases and the J gene lost 4 bases, with 7 bases spanning the gap. The CDR3, as DNA: TGCGCCAGCAGTGAGTCCATCTCAGGGGCCAACGTCCTGACTTTC. Encoded protein: CASSESISGANVLTF.

This clonotype has ten or more counts. This chain links TRBV7-9 with TRBJ2-1; D may match TRBD1 or TRBD2 (5 bases each). The CDR3 length is 13 residues. V was cut by 7 bases and J by 5 bases, with 12 bases left in between. Germline V gives CDR1 SEHNR, CDR2 FQNEAQ (reference sequence). In DNA form, the CDR3 reads TGTGCCAGCACCGAGGGACGGGACAATGAGCAGTTCTTC. Protein: CASTEGRDNEQFF.

This clonotype was seen only a few times. The chain has TRBV6-1 and TRBJ2-2; 7 nucleotides align to TRBD1. Germline V gene data show CDR1 as MNHNS and CDR2 as SASEGT. Trimming removed 4 bases from V and 3 bases from J; junction bases left unmatched: 8. This CDR3 spans 16 amino acids. The CDR3 DNA reads TGTGCCAGCAGTGGCCGGGACAGCTTGTACACCGGGGAGCTGTTTTTT. Translated: CASSGRDSLYTGELFF.